These 12 T cell receptor beta chains were all obtained from the same sample, sequenced in a study of T cell responses to AZD1222 COVID-19 vaccine (dated by TCRdb to the early 2020s). The sample's time point label, in plain terms: baseline before first vaccination. Library method: the immunoSEQ multiplex PCR assay. The immuneACCESS repertoire file appears here via TCRdb, limited to in-frame rearrangements. These files lack a portion of the clones; in checked studies, under half of the deficit traces to unresolved V genes, and the cause of the others is not known. For this sample there are roughly 120,000 clones; over 75% appear just once. The top ten constitute approximately 17% of the sample. Sequencing used peripheral blood, obtained on day 0 of AZD1222 vaccination. The receptors were sampled from an adult in good health.

The genes are TRBV10-3 and TRBJ1-6; a weak D match, TRBD1 (6 bases). Germline V gene sequence: CDR1 ENHRY, CDR2 SYGVKD. This CDR3 contains 13 residues. The V end was cut by 10 bases, the J end by 10 bases, with 17 bases between. The CDR3 DNA is TGTGCCACCCTGGGGGGGGGCCAGTCACCCCTCCACTTT. Its protein product is CATLGGGQSPLHF.

The chain has TRBV12-3 or TRBV12-4 and TRBJ1-2; D is unclear. V lost 5 bases to trimming and J lost 7 bases, with 14 bases between them. The CDR3 extends over 13 amino acids. The DNA of the CDR3 is TGTGCCAGCAGTCTCGGCCCAGAGGGTGGCTACACCTTC. Its translation: CASSLGPEGGYTF.

This rearrangement joins TRBV28 to TRBJ1-6, with a possible D match to TRBD1 (6 bases). The germline V and J ends were trimmed by 6 bases and 8 bases, with 11 bases remaining between them. The CDR3 runs to 13 residues. Looked up from germline, CDR1 is MDHEN and CDR2 is SYDVKM. CDR3 protein: CASRGHGDSPLHF. The CDR3 nucleotides read TGTGCCAGCAGGGGACACGGGGATTCACCCCTCCACTTT. The entire variable domain, with the rest obtained from reference TRBV28 and TRBJ1-6, is as follows: DVKVTQSSRYLVKRTGEKVFLECVQDMDHENMFWYRQDPGLGLRLIYFSYDVKMKEKGDIPEGYSVSREKKERFSLILESASTNQTSMYLCASRGHGDSPLHFGNGTRLTVT.

The chain carries TRBV5-1 and TRBJ2-5, with D hard to call. The ends were cut back, 0 bases at V and 5 bases at J, with 8 bases in the middle. The CDR3 extends over 13 amino acids. Germline values: CDR1 SGHRS, CDR2 YFSETQ. DNA for the CDR3: TGCGCCAGCAGCTTGGTGGTCGAGGAGACCCAGTACTTC. Translating it yields CASSLVVEETQYF.

This clone was seen just once. The J gene is TRBJ2-5, the V gene TRBV5-1; perhaps TRBD2 as D (5 bases). Between the trimmed V and J ends, which lost 7 bases and 0 bases, there was a span of 16 bases. The germline V gene encodes CDR1 SGHRS and CDR2 YFSETQ. The CDR3 runs to 15 residues. In DNA, the CDR3 is TGCGCCAGCCAAACAGAGAAGCGGTACCAAGAGACCCAGTACTTC. It yields the protein CASQTEKRYQETQYF.

The rearrangement joins TRBV2 to TRBJ2-7; D call uncertain. CDR3 length: 13 residues. The V and J ends lost 6 bases and 3 bases respectively, with 12 bases between them. Per germline, CDR1 SNHLY and CDR2 FYNNEI. This CDR3 reads CASSVPDRYEQYV. Written as DNA, the CDR3 is TGTGCCAGCAGCGTACCGGACCGCTACGAGCAGTACGTC.

In DNA form, the CDR3 reads TGTGCCACCAGTGATCCGGGGGGGGAGCAGTACTTC. It specifies CATSDPGGEQYF. The rearrangement uses TRBV24-1 and TRBJ2-7, with TRBD2 matching 8 bases. The CDR3 sequence is 12 residues long. V was pared by 3 bases and J by 7 bases, with 1 base of the junction left unmatched. Germline lookup yields CDR1 KGHDR and CDR2 SFDVKD.

The chain recombines TRBV18 with TRBJ1-6; TRBD1 might be the D (5 bases). The V end lost 2 bases, the J end lost 8 bases, and 16 bases lay between the germline ends. Germline V CDR1 and CDR2: KGHSH, LQKENI. This CDR3 is built from 16 residues. The CDR3 sequence: CASSPAPGLGDSPLHF. CDR3 in DNA: TGTGCCAGCTCACCAGCTCCGGGGTTAGGGGATTCACCCCTCCACTTT.

J is TRBJ1-2 and V is TRBV7-2, with TRBD1 matching over 12 bases. In germline, CDR1 is SGHTA, CDR2 FQGNSA. The CDR3 has 16 residues. The junction had 9 bases not matched to a gene; V was cut back by 6 bases and J by 4 bases. The CDR3 nucleotides are TGTGCCAGCAGTCGGGACAGGGGGCCCCGCACCTATGGCTACACCTTC. Its protein is CASSRDRGPRTYGYTF.

CDR3 sequence (DNA): TGTGCCAGTAGTATCAGGAACAGGTTCTACGAGCAGTACTTC. Translated: CASSIRNRFYEQYF. The J gene is TRBJ2-7, the V gene TRBV19, with D possibly being TRBD1 (5 bases). Trimming shortened V by 3 bases and J by 3 bases, and 12 bases separated the two germline ends. Germline loops: CDR1 LNHDA, CDR2 SQIVND (reference sequence). The CDR3 sequence is 14 residues long. Based on the CDR3 plus reference TRBV19 and TRBJ2-7, the full variable domain is DGGITQSPKYLFRKEGQNVTLSCEQNLNHDAMYWYRQDPGQGLRLIYYSQIVNDFQKGDIAEGYSVSREKKESFPLTVTSAQKNPTAFYLCASSIRNRFYEQYFGPGTRLTVT.

The chain joins TRBV18 to TRBJ2-3; D is unclear. CDR1 is KGHSH, CDR2 LQKENI, per germline. Trimming took off 1 base at V and 7 bases at J, with 6 bases between the two ends. CDR3 size: 12 residues. As DNA, the CDR3 is TGTGCCAGCTCACCACTTACCCATACGCAGTATTTT. This codes for CASSPLTHTQYF.

The V gene is TRBV5-1, the J gene TRBJ1-1, with D possibly TRBD1 on 6 matching bases. Trimming left V 0 bases short and J 1 base short, with 13 bases between. Germline values: CDR1 SGHRS, CDR2 YFSETQ. The CDR3 consists of 16 residues. The chain's CDR3 is CASSLVGGGRNTEAFF. CDR3 sequence (DNA): TGCGCCAGCAGCTTGGTGGGAGGGGGGCGGAACACTGAAGCTTTCTTT.